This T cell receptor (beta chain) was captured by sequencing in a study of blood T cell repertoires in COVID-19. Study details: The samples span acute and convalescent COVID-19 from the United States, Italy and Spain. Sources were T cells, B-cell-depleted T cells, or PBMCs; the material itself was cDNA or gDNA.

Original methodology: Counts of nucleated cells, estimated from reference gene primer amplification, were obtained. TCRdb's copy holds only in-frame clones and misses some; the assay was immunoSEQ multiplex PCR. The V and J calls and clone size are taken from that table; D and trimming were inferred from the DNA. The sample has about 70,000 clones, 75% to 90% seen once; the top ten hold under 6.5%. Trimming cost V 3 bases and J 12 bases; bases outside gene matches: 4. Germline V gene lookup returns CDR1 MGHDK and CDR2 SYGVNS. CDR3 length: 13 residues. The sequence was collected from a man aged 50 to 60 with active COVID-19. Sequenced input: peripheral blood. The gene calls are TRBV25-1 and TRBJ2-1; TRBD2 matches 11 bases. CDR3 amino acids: CASSDGTSGLQFF. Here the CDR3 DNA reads TGTGCCAGCAGTGATGGGACTAGCGGCCTGCAGTTCTTC.